These 10 T cell receptor beta chains share one sample of origin, sequenced in a study of CD8 T cells in Susac syndrome (dated by TCRdb to the late 2010s). Preparation of the library involved the immunoSEQ multiplex PCR assay. RNA was extracted using the RNeasy kit, and roughly 0.5 to 1 ug of the RNA was reverse transcribed with random hexamers. TCRdb reprocessing: public reads trimmed at Q25 with fastp, clones called with MiXCR, in-frame beta chains kept. CDR3 protein duplicates are merged, each entry listing the most common genes and DNA. Across this sample there are 90,000 to 150,000 distinct CDR3 sequences, with just under 95% seen only once. The leading ten clones occupy about 0.12% of the sample. The sequencing input was CD8+ T cells from PBMCs. The origin of the receptors is a human donor in good health.

Note on this clonotype: The junction and the germline gene differ at one end; a read error may be behind it. The chain has TRBV2 and TRBJ2-6; no reliable D call. This CDR3 comprises 11 residues. Germline V gene lookup returns CDR1 SNHLY and CDR2 FYNNEI. In nucleotides, the CDR3 is TGTGCCAGCAGTGAAGCGGATGGGAAACCTTTC. The encoded protein is CASSEADGKPF.

The chain links TRBV19 to TRBJ1-2; TRBD1 is a possible D gene (5 bases). Trimming cost V 5 bases and J 4 bases, with 14 bases left between them. Looked up from germline, CDR1 is LNHDA and CDR2 is SQIVND (reference sequence). This CDR3 is built from 14 residues. The CDR3 coding sequence is TGTGCCAGTAGTCAGGTGGAGGGGTCCTATGGCTACACCTTC. Protein sequence: CASSQVEGSYGYTF. Together with reference TRBV19 and TRBJ1-2, the CDR3 gives the full variable domain: DGGITQSPKYLFRKEGQNVTLSCEQNLNHDAMYWYRQDPGQGLRLIYYSQIVNDFQKGDIAEGYSVSREKKESFPLTVTSAQKNPTAFYLCASSQVEGSYGYTFGSGTRLTVV.

The rearrangement joins TRBV14 to TRBJ1-4; 9 positions match TRBD1. CDR1 and CDR2 (germline): SGHDN, FVKESK. The trim removed 2 bases at V and 7 bases at J, leaving 8 bases unmatched. The CDR3 spans 16 residues. The CDR3 loop is CASSQSLGQGSEKLFF. In DNA form, the CDR3 reads TGTGCCAGCAGCCAATCTCTGGGACAGGGAAGTGAAAAACTGTTTTTT.

The gene calls are TRBV2 and TRBJ2-3, with TRBD1 as a possible D gene (6 bases). The CDR3 extends over 13 amino acids. The V end was cut by 2 bases, the J end by 4 bases, with 7 bases between. Germline-derived CDR1 and CDR2 are SNHLY and FYNNEI. Here the CDR3 DNA reads TGTGCCAGCAGTGAATGGGGGCCAGATACGCAGTATTTT. Amino acid sequence: CASSEWGPDTQYF.

This chain joins TRBV19 and TRBJ2-5; 10 bases line up with TRBD1. V was clipped by 4 bases and J by 5 bases; unmatched bases: 4. CDR1 LNHDA and CDR2 SQIVND come from the germline V gene (reference sequence). The CDR3 extends over 14 amino acids. DNA of the CDR3: TGTGCCAGTAGTAACTTGGACAGGGGGGAGACCCAGTACTTC. Translating it yields CASSNLDRGETQYF.

The V and J genes are TRBV7-9 and TRBJ2-2; D is perhaps TRBD2 (5 bases). Trimming pared 5 bases from V and 7 bases from J, leaving 11 bases between. Germline CDR1 and CDR2: SEHNR and FQNEAQ (reference sequence). The CDR3 has 13 residues. CDR3 protein: CASSLGVNGELFF. CDR3 nucleotide sequence: TGTGCCAGCAGCCTCGGGGTGAACGGGGAGCTGTTTTTT.

This chain joins TRBV20-1 and TRBJ1-6; D gene unclear. Germline V gene data show CDR1 as DFQATT and CDR2 as SNEGSKA (reference sequence). The CDR3 length is 14 residues. Trimming stripped 1 base from V and 7 bases from J, with 11 bases between. The CDR3 bases are TGCAGTGCTAGAGGGGGTAACCCCAATTCACCCCTCCACTTT. It yields the protein CSARGGNPNSPLHF.

The genes are TRBV7-2 and TRBJ2-3; D may match TRBD1 or TRBD2 (7 bases each). Germline loops: CDR1 SGHTA, CDR2 FQGNSA. The CDR3 is made up of 17 amino acids. V was pared by 1 base and J by 2 bases, with 16 bases between. CDR3 in DNA: TGTGCCAGCAGCTTAGAACTGGGAGGGGGCCCCACAGATACGCAGTATTTT. Translated, it gives CASSLELGGGPTDTQYF.

The chain carries TRBV28 and TRBJ2-7; D remains ambiguous. Germline assignment: CDR1 MDHEN and CDR2 SYDVKM. CDR3 length: 12 residues. V lost 1 base and J lost 13, with 14 bases in between. The CDR3 loop reads CASSLLLNTPYF. In DNA form, the CDR3 reads TGTGCCAGCAGTTTATTACTCAATACCCCCTACTTC.

This clonotype has a handful of counts. The DNA of the CDR3 is TGTGCCAGCAGGGGGATGGGGGGCAGCACTGAAGCTTTCTTT. Its translation: CASRGMGGSTEAFF. J is TRBJ1-1 and V is TRBV27; D possibly corresponds to TRBD1 (6 bases). Germline V gene lookup returns CDR1 MNHEY and CDR2 SMNVEV (reference sequence). The CDR3 consists of 14 residues. With 6 bases removed from V and 4 bases from J, the gap between germline ends came to 15 bases.